Below, 3 T cell receptor beta chains from the same sample are listed, as sequenced in a study of blood T cells in healthy people across ages. Together with a sample-barcoded 5' primer, a J-beta primer mix was included in a second PCR lasting about 7 to 11 cycles. TCRdb used MiXCR to reprocess the 5' RACE reads, holding one entry per CDR3 protein. Of around 1,100,000 distinct CDR3 sequences listed, around two fifths are singletons. What was sequenced was blood. These receptors were obtained from a man between 18 and 35 years old in good health.

This clonotype showed up many times. The chain has TRBV21-1 and TRBJ2-3; the table's D gene call, TRBD2, was not cross checked with the DNA. TRBV21-1 is a pseudogene segment. The CDR3 length is 18 residues. Here the CDR3 DNA reads TGTGCCAGCAGCAAATTGGACCGGACTAGCGGGAGCCCAAATACGCAGTATTTT. Translated: CASSKLDRTSGSPNTQYF.

The chain carries TRBV12-3 or TRBV12-4 and TRBJ2-3; tentative D call: TRBD2 (6 bases). The V end lost 2 bases, the J end lost 2 bases, and 17 bases lay between the germline ends. The CDR3 runs 17 residues. CDR3 DNA sequence: TGTGCCAGCAGTTTAATGGGACCCGGCGGGGCCACAGATACGCAGTATTTT. This encodes CASSLMGPGGATDTQYF.

This clonotype appeared a few times. The chain links TRBV4-3 to TRBJ1-5; D is ambiguous. CDR3 size: 16 residues. Germline values: CDR1 LGHNA, CDR2 YSLEER. The V gene lost 0 bases and the J gene lost 1 base, with 10 bases spanning the gap. The CDR3 spells CASSQDTQPSNQPQHF. CDR3 sequence (DNA): TGCGCCAGCAGCCAAGATACCCAGCCCAGCAATCAGCCCCAGCATTTT.